The 26 T cell receptor beta chains reported below all come from one sample, sequenced in a study of human T cells and chemical hapten exposure. Time point here: patch test 3, about 24 weeks after DPC sensitization. This sample's treatment: therapeutic diphenylcyclopropenone sensitization with weekly scalp DPC. TCRdb itself ran the RACE reads through MiXCR, one entry per CDR3 protein. This table has about 170,000 distinct CDR3 sequences, about 27% appearing once. The source was whole blood, collected in connection with sensitization to the hapten diphenylcyclopropenone (DPC). These receptor sequences come from a young woman with alopecia areata. Some clones in this sample may be carry-over from other donors' samples.

In DNA form, the CDR3 reads TGCAGCGGTGGGGGGTTCCCAGATACGCAGTATTTT. This gives the protein CSGGGFPDTQYF. This chain uses TRBV29-1 with TRBJ2-3, with a tentative D call TRBD2 (6 bases). CDR3 length equals 12 residues. V was shortened by 7 bases and J by 4 bases, with 12 bases between the two germline ends. CDR1 and CDR2 from the germline V gene are SQVTM and ANQGSEA.

This clonotype has just a few counts. This chain joins TRBV6-2 or TRBV6-3 and TRBJ2-7; the match to TRBD1 covers 7 bases. V lost 4 bases, J lost 2 bases, and 8 bases stayed unmatched. The CDR3 spans 15 residues. Germline loops: CDR1 MNHEY, CDR2 SVGEGT. Here the CDR3 DNA reads TGTGCCAGCAGTTCCCCGGACAGGTTGGCCTACGAGCAGTACTTC. The encoded protein is CASSSPDRLAYEQYF.

Only a few counts were recorded for this clonotype. V gene TRBV29-1 combines with J gene TRBJ2-4; 7 nucleotides agree with TRBD1. The junction had 9 bases not matched to a gene; V was cut back by 7 bases and J by 3 bases. Per germline, CDR1 SQVTM and CDR2 ANQGSEA. This CDR3 has 14 amino acids. CDR3: CSASPSGGKNIQYF. The CDR3 nucleotides read TGCAGCGCCTCCCCCTCAGGGGGCAAAAACATTCAGTACTTC.

The sample holds a few counts of this clonotype. The chain links TRBV7-6 to TRBJ2-7; perhaps TRBD1 as D (5 bases). The V gene lost 5 bases and the J gene lost 9 bases, with 11 bases spanning the gap. The length of the CDR3 is 11 residues. Per germline, CDR1 SGHVS and CDR2 FNYEAQ. This CDR3 is CASSQGAGQYF. In nucleotides, the CDR3 is TGTGCCAGCAGCCAAGGGGCTGGGCAGTACTTC.

The chain combines TRBV10-3 with TRBJ2-2; TRBD1 aligns across 7 bases. This CDR3 contains 15 residues. Germline trimming cut 2 bases from V and 5 bases from J; bases unmatched to any gene: 5. In germline, CDR1 is ENHRY, CDR2 SYGVKD. The CDR3 reads CAISEGTALTGELFF. The DNA for the CDR3 is TGTGCCATCAGTGAGGGGACAGCTCTAACCGGGGAGCTGTTTTTT.

This clonotype came up a few times. V gene TRBV5-1 combines with J gene TRBJ2-1, with D possibly being TRBD2 (6 bases). This CDR3 has 16 residues. With 0 bases removed from V and 0 bases from J, the gap between germline ends came to 10 bases. Germline loops: CDR1 SGHRS, CDR2 YFSETQ. The CDR3 loop is CASSLGRVSSYNEQFF. The CDR3 nucleotides read TGCGCCAGCAGCTTGGGGAGGGTGAGCTCCTACAATGAGCAGTTCTTC.

The chain links TRBV16 to TRBJ1-4; tentatively, D is TRBD1 (5 bases). CDR3 size: 17 residues. The germline CDR1 and CDR2 sequences are KGHSY and FQNENV. Trimming removed 5 bases at V and 8 bases at J, with 24 bases between. The CDR3 coding sequence is TGTGCCAGCAGCAACCGAGCTGGGTCAGGGCATCGGGAAAAACTGTTTTTT. This sequence encodes CASSNRAGSGHREKLFF.

The chain carries TRBV7-9 and TRBJ2-2, with 7 bases fitting TRBD2. J gave up 3 bases and V 1 base, and 2 bases lay outside the gene matches. CDR1 and CDR2 from the germline V gene are SEHNR and FQNEAQ (reference sequence). The CDR3 spans 15 residues. The CDR3 reads CASSLVRGDTGELFF. The CDR3, as DNA: TGTGCCAGCAGCTTAGTACGGGGGGACACCGGGGAGCTGTTTTTT. Based on the CDR3 plus reference TRBV7-9 and TRBJ2-2, the full variable domain is DTGVSQNPRHKITKRGQNVTFRCDPISEHNRLYWYRQTLGQGPEFLTYFQNEAQLEKSRLLSDRFSAERPKGSFSTLEIQRTEQGDSAMYLCASSLVRGDTGELFFGEGSRLTVL.

This clonotype was detected only a few times. J is TRBJ2-3 and V is TRBV9; possibly TRBD1 for D (6 bases). The V end was cut by 2 bases, the J end by 4 bases, with 8 bases between. This CDR3 has 13 amino acids. Germline V gives CDR1 SGDLS, CDR2 YYNGEE. For the CDR3, the DNA is TGTGCCAGCAGCGTCAGGGGCCCAGATACGCAGTATTTT. Residues: CASSVRGPDTQYF.

The rearrangement links TRBV7-2 to TRBJ2-7, with D maybe TRBD1 (6 bases). The V and J ends lost 2 bases and 1 base respectively, with 12 bases between them. This CDR3 region has 15 residues. CDR1 is SGHTA and CDR2 is FQGNSA in the germline V gene. The CDR3 sequence is CASSLSWQGSYEQYF. The CDR3 DNA is TGTGCCAGCAGCTTAAGCTGGCAGGGGTCCTACGAGCAGTACTTC.

The sample holds a few counts of this clonotype. The chain has TRBV2 and TRBJ2-5, with D possibly matching TRBD1 (5 bases). V lost 4 bases, J lost 1 base, and 16 bases lay in between. Germline V gene sequence: CDR1 SNHLY, CDR2 FYNNEI. The CDR3 contains 16 residues. The CDR3, as DNA: TGTGCCAGCAGTGGCAGCGACAGACCGTTCCAAGAGACCCAGTACTTC. Its translation: CASSGSDRPFQETQYF.

The chain has TRBV15 and TRBJ2-1; 12 positions agree with TRBD2. Per the germline V gene, CDR1 is LNHNV and CDR2 is YYDKDF (reference sequence). This CDR3 contains 18 residues. Trimming took 2 bases from V and 1 from J; bases not matched to a gene: 6. CDR3 sequence: CATSRWGLAGQSYNEQFF. Here the CDR3 DNA reads TGTGCCACCAGCAGATGGGGACTAGCGGGTCAGTCCTACAATGAGCAGTTCTTC.

This clonotype was seen only a few times. This chain joins TRBV4-1 and TRBJ2-3; no firm D call. This CDR3 is built from 15 residues. Trimming took off 1 base at V and 0 bases at J, with 8 bases between the two ends. Germline CDR1 is MGHRA and CDR2 is YSYEKL. The CDR3 DNA is TGCGCCAGCAGCCAAGGCAGACTGAGCACAGATACGCAGTATTTT. This translates into CASSQGRLSTDTQYF.

This clonotype was recorded only once. The CDR3 bases are TGTGCCAGCAGTCCCAGAGCGGGAGGGTCCTACGAGCAGTACTTC. Protein sequence: CASSPRAGGSYEQYF. The genes are TRBV6-5 and TRBJ2-7; 10 bases are a match to TRBD2. The J segment lost 1 base and the V segment lost 5 bases, leaving 5 bases of the junction unmatched. CDR1 MNHEY and CDR2 SVGAGI come from the germline V gene. This CDR3 has 15 residues.

This rearrangement joins TRBV6-2 or TRBV6-3 to TRBJ2-1, with D possibly matching TRBD2 (5 bases). Per germline, CDR1 MNHEY and CDR2 SVGEGT. Trimming took 6 bases from V and 6 from J, leaving 15 bases between them. This CDR3 has 14 residues. The CDR3 sequence is CASRNAQRSNEQFF. In nucleotides, the CDR3 is TGTGCCAGCAGAAACGCCCAGCGGAGCAATGAGCAGTTCTTC.

The rearrangement joins TRBV6-1 to TRBJ2-1; TRBD2 matches at 10 bases. Trimming removed 6 bases from V and 8 bases from J; junction bases left unmatched: 10. From germline, CDR1 is MNHNS and CDR2 SASEGT. The CDR3 spans 15 residues. The CDR3 here is CASRTSGFSSHEQFF. For the CDR3, the DNA is TGTGCCAGCAGGACTAGCGGGTTTAGTAGCCATGAGCAGTTCTTC.

In this sample, this clonotype turned up many times. The rearrangement links TRBV5-1 to TRBJ2-1, with 7 nucleotides matching TRBD2. Trimming cost V 0 bases and J 4 bases; bases outside gene matches: 4. Germline values: CDR1 SGHRS, CDR2 YFSETQ. The length of the CDR3 is 15 residues. The CDR3 coding sequence is TGCGCCAGCAGCTTGGCCCCGGGAGGTTACAATGAGCAGTTCTTC. This codes for CASSLAPGGYNEQFF.

This clonotype showed up just a few times. The chain is built from TRBV7-9 and TRBJ2-5; 7 bases fit TRBD1. This CDR3 region has 15 residues. V was pared by 4 bases and J by 4 bases, with 9 bases of the junction left unmatched. The V gene's germline CDR1 is SEHNR and CDR2 FQNEAQ (reference sequence). CDR3 bases: TGTGCCAGCAGCTCCCCCAAACAGGGGAGAGAGACCCAGTACTTC. This codes for CASSSPKQGRETQYF.

The V and J genes are TRBV4-3 and TRBJ2-7, with 7 bases identical to TRBD2. V lost 0 bases to trimming and J lost 5 bases; unmatched junction nucleotides: 7. CDR3 length equals 15 residues. Germline values: CDR1 LGHNA, CDR2 YSLEER. CDR3 nucleotides: TGCGCCAGCAGCCAAGACTGGCGGGAGATCCACGAGCAGTACTTC. It yields the protein CASSQDWREIHEQYF.

The chain joins TRBV6-4 to TRBJ2-3, with 9 bases matching TRBD1. V dropped 4 bases and J dropped 1; count of bases not matched to a gene: 6. The V gene's germline CDR1 is MRHNA and CDR2 SNTAGT. The CDR3 contains 16 residues. DNA of the CDR3: TGTGCCAGCAGTGCCGACACAGGGGGCCGCACAGATACGCAGTATTTT. Encoded protein: CASSADTGGRTDTQYF.

The V gene is TRBV5-1, the J gene TRBJ2-7; D is undetermined. V gave up 0 bases and J gave up 0 bases, with 7 bases separating them. This CDR3 region has 14 residues. Per the germline V gene, CDR1 is SGHRS and CDR2 is YFSETQ. CDR3 DNA sequence: TGCGCCAGCAGCTTGGTTGCGTTCTCCTACGAGCAGTACTTC. This sequence encodes CASSLVAFSYEQYF.

V gene TRBV4-1 combines with J gene TRBJ2-1; D may be TRBD1 (5 bases). CDR3 length equals 17 residues. The germline CDR1 and CDR2 sequences are MGHRA and YSYEKL. Trimming stripped 0 bases from V and 3 bases from J, with 15 bases between. The CDR3 DNA follows: TGCGCCAGCAGCCAAGATCTGCAGAGACAGAGCTACAATGAGCAGTTCTTC. Its protein product is CASSQDLQRQSYNEQFF.

The gene calls are TRBV7-2 and TRBJ2-3, with D perhaps TRBD1 or TRBD2 (5 bases each). V lost 1 base, J lost 2 bases, and 10 bases lay in between. The CDR3 is 15 amino acids. Germline-derived CDR1 and CDR2 are SGHTA and FQGNSA. CDR3 amino acids: CASSLEGTHTDTQYF. CDR3 DNA sequence: TGTGCCAGCAGCTTAGAGGGGACGCACACAGATACGCAGTATTTT.

This clonotype was seen at least ten times. V and J are TRBV18 and TRBJ2-3; unclear D gene. The CDR3 totals 11 residues. Per the germline V gene, CDR1 is KGHSH and CDR2 is LQKENI. Trimming removed 1 base from V and 9 bases from J, with 5 bases in between. The DNA for the CDR3 is TGTGCCAGCTCACCACAGTGGACGCAGTATTTT. Translation: CASSPQWTQYF.

This clonotype turned up a few times. The chain carries TRBV9 and TRBJ1-2; D is unclear. The length of the CDR3 is 14 residues. Germline CDR1 SGDLS, CDR2 YYNGEE. V lost 4 bases and J lost 6, with 16 bases in between. The CDR3 sequence: CASSYGLEHNGYTF. The DNA of the CDR3 is TGTGCCAGCAGCTATGGCCTCGAACATAATGGCTACACCTTC.

The CDR3 bases are TGTGCCACGGGGGGACAGCGAAACTCTGGAAACACCATATATTTT. Its translation: CATGGQRNSGNTIYF. This chain joins TRBV10-3 and TRBJ1-3; 7 bases are a match to TRBD1. The V segment lost 10 bases and the J segment 0 bases; nucleotides outside the gene matches: 9. The CDR3 totals 15 residues. CDR1 is ENHRY, CDR2 SYGVKD, per germline.